What follows are 20 T cell receptor beta chains derived from one specimen sequenced in a study of OX40 agonist ivuxolimab in advanced cancers. This table comes from immunoSEQ multiplex PCR, and its TCRdb copy is limited to in-frame clones, with some not included. Of about 82,000 clones in the sample, roughly 90% are singletons; the top ten hold 0.65%. The sample consisted of CD4+ or CD8+ T cells sorted from blood, taken in a trial of the OX40 agonist ivuxolimab. These TCRs come from an adult with an advanced solid tumor such as melanoma, head and neck, liver or kidney cancer.

The chain employs TRBV30 and TRBJ2-7, with unresolved D. Looked up from germline, CDR1 is GTSNPN and CDR2 is SVGIG (reference sequence). This CDR3 has 12 residues. V lost 0 bases and J lost 7, with 10 bases in between. This CDR3 reads CAWSVRPEEQYF. The DNA for the CDR3 is TGTGCCTGGAGTGTCCGACCGGAGGAGCAGTACTTC.

In its sample, this clone was seen once. The V gene is TRBV27, the J gene TRBJ2-7, with unresolved D. Germline V gene sequence: CDR1 MNHEY, CDR2 SMNVEV (reference sequence). The CDR3 is 14 residues long. V shed 0 bases and J shed 7 bases, with 13 bases lying between them. Here the CDR3 reads CASSLSLRSREQYF. The DNA for the CDR3 is TGTGCCAGCAGTTTATCGTTGAGGTCTAGAGAGCAGTACTTC.

The chain carries TRBV6-6 and TRBJ1-5; D is ambiguous. This CDR3 comprises 15 residues. CDR1 is MNHNY, CDR2 SVGAGI, per germline (reference sequence). Trimming shortened V by 7 bases and J by 0 bases, and 13 bases separated the two germline ends. For the CDR3, the DNA is TGTGCCAGCAATCGGGCCGGCAATAGCAATCAGCCCCAGCATTTT. It yields the protein CASNRAGNSNQPQHF.

The chain is built from TRBV2 and TRBJ1-5; no clear D. V was clipped by 1 base and J by 11 bases, with 15 bases between them. The length of the CDR3 is 14 residues. The germline V gene has CDR1 SNHLY and CDR2 FYNNEI. The chain's CDR3 is CASSEGARYTAQHF. The CDR3 coding sequence is TGTGCCAGCAGTGAAGGGGCCCGATATACGGCCCAGCATTTT.

This clone occurred once. The chain recombines TRBV5-6 with TRBJ2-6, with 7 nucleotides matching TRBD1. The length of the CDR3 is 18 residues. V lost 0 bases to trimming and J lost 2 bases; unmatched junction nucleotides: 8. CDR1 is SGHDT, CDR2 YYEEEE, per germline. CDR3 DNA sequence: TGTGCCAGCAGCTTGGAACAGGGGATACTCCCTGGGGCCAACGTCCTGACTTTC. Its translation: CASSLEQGILPGANVLTF.

The gene calls are TRBV5-1 and TRBJ2-3, with TRBD1 as a possible D gene (5 bases). In germline, CDR1 is SGHRS, CDR2 YFSETQ. CDR3 length equals 14 residues. V was cut by 1 base and J by 0 bases, with 6 bases left in between. CDR3 sequence reads: CASSLSGSTDTQYF. The CDR3, as DNA: TGCGCCAGCAGCTTGTCAGGGAGCACAGATACGCAGTATTTT.

The J gene is TRBJ1-1, the V gene TRBV19; possibly TRBD1 for D (5 bases). The CDR3 totals 16 residues. The germline gives CDR1 LNHDA, CDR2 SQIVND (reference sequence). Trimming cost V 3 bases and J 4 bases, with 18 bases left between them. The CDR3 loop is CASSIEGTRTFTEAFF. The DNA of the CDR3 is TGTGCCAGTAGTATTGAGGGGACTCGTACTTTCACTGAAGCTTTCTTT.

The chain carries TRBV19 and TRBJ2-5, with TRBD1 as a possible D gene (6 bases). In germline, CDR1 is LNHDA, CDR2 SQIVND (reference sequence). This CDR3 contains 13 residues. V was trimmed by 5 bases and J by 4 bases, leaving 11 bases between them. The DNA for the CDR3 is TGTGCCAGTAGTTTTACAGGGCGAGAGACCCAGTACTTC. It codes for CASSFTGRETQYF.

The genes are TRBV30 and TRBJ2-7; D is unresolved. The length of the CDR3 is 15 residues. The V end was cut by 3 bases, the J end by 3 bases, with 18 bases between. CDR1 and CDR2 (germline): GTSNPN, SVGIG (reference sequence). The chain's CDR3 is CAWSAPQPGFYEQYF. CDR3 coding DNA: TGTGCCTGGAGCGCCCCCCAGCCTGGGTTCTACGAGCAGTACTTC.

This clone was counted a single time. The chain recombines TRBV27 with TRBJ1-1; the match to TRBD1 covers 9 bases. Per the germline V gene, CDR1 is MNHEY and CDR2 is SMNVEV (reference sequence). V dropped 5 bases and J dropped 10; count of bases not matched to a gene: 5. The CDR3 length is 12 residues. Here the CDR3 reads CASSLTGGRAFF. The DNA for the CDR3 is TGTGCCAGCAGTCTCACAGGGGGCCGAGCTTTCTTT.

The chain is built from TRBV14 and TRBJ2-1; 9 bases match TRBD1. The CDR3 spans 14 residues. Unmatched junction bases numbered 7, after V lost 4 bases and J lost 9 bases. Per the germline V gene, CDR1 is SGHDN and CDR2 is FVKESK. As DNA, the CDR3 is TGTGCCAGCAGCCCAATACAGGGGGCGGCTGAGCAGTTCTTC. Encoded protein: CASSPIQGAAEQFF. Full variable domain (rest looked up from reference TRBV14 and TRBJ2-1): EAGVTQFPSHSVIEKGQTVTLRCDPISGHDNLYWYRRVMGKEIKFLLHFVKESKQDESGMPNNRFLAERTGGTYSTLKVQPAELEDSGVYFCASSPIQGAAEQFFGPGTRLTVL.

This clone was observed a few times. The chain links TRBV10-3 to TRBJ1-1; D unresolved. Trimming took off 2 bases at V and 8 bases at J, with 15 bases between the two ends. The CDR3 sequence is 14 residues long. Germline V gene sequence: CDR1 ENHRY, CDR2 SYGVKD. DNA of the CDR3: TGTGCCATCAGTGAGGGTCCCCCGGAGACCGAAGCTTTCTTT. Its translation is CAISEGPPETEAFF.

This clone was seen more than once but under ten times. The V and J genes are TRBV5-8 and TRBJ2-1; a weak D match, TRBD2 (5 bases). Germline CDR1 is SGHTS and CDR2 is YDEGEE. The CDR3 loop spans 17 amino acids. Trimming cost V 3 bases and J 2 bases, with 18 bases left between them. The CDR3 bases are TGTGCCAGCAGCTGGCAAGGACTGGAGTTCGCCTACAATGAGCAGTTCTTC. Translating gives CASSWQGLEFAYNEQFF.

A single count supports this clone. This chain uses TRBV9 with TRBJ1-1; no clear D gene. The CDR3 has 13 amino acids. V lost 3 bases and J lost 5, with 11 bases in between. CDR1 and CDR2 from the germline V gene are SGDLS and YYNGEE. CDR3 coding DNA: TGTGCCAGCAGCGCAAACGGTGGGACTGAAGCTTTCTTT. Amino acid sequence: CASSANGGTEAFF.

J is TRBJ2-5 and V is TRBV4-2; 9 bases map to TRBD2. The CDR3 is 15 amino acids. From germline, CDR1 is LGHNA and CDR2 YNFKEQ. Trimming took 6 bases from V and 5 from J; bases not matched to a gene: 10. CDR3 residues: CASRTIGAGGETQYF. CDR3 bases: TGTGCCAGCAGAACTATCGGAGCGGGAGGCGAGACCCAGTACTTC.

This chain joins TRBV5-1 and TRBJ2-5; TRBD2 agrees at 7 bases. The CDR3 spans 16 residues. Germline V gene lookup returns CDR1 SGHRS and CDR2 YFSETQ. V dropped 0 bases and J dropped 2; count of bases not matched to a gene: 7. The CDR3: CASSLEVGRRQETQYF. The CDR3 DNA reads TGCGCCAGCAGCTTGGAGGTCGGGAGGAGACAAGAGACCCAGTACTTC.

J is TRBJ2-2 and V is TRBV5-1; TRBD1 agrees at 8 bases. The CDR3 extends over 14 amino acids. The trim removed 3 bases at V and 6 bases at J, leaving 4 bases unmatched. Germline lookup yields CDR1 SGHRS and CDR2 YFSETQ. The CDR3 loop reads CASSSGQGSGELFF. In DNA, the CDR3 is TGCGCCAGCAGCTCCGGACAGGGCTCCGGGGAGCTGTTTTTT.

This clone has a handful of counts. This chain uses TRBV2 with TRBJ1-6, with 9 bases that match TRBD1. V gave up 6 bases and J gave up 9 bases; unmatched junction bases: 9. The CDR3 is made up of 15 amino acids. CDR1 and CDR2 (germline): SNHLY, FYNNEI. CDR3 bases: TGTGCCAGCAGGAAGACAGGGGGGGAGGGTTCACCCCTCCACTTT. Its protein product is CASRKTGGEGSPLHF.

This chain connects TRBV30 to TRBJ1-5; no firm D call. The V end lost 1 base, the J end lost 1 base, and 8 bases lay between the germline ends. Per germline, CDR1 GTSNPN and CDR2 SVGIG (reference sequence). This CDR3 has 14 amino acids. CDR3 sequence reads: CAWSGPRSNQPQHF. For the CDR3, the DNA is TGTGCCTGGAGTGGACCAAGAAGCAATCAGCCCCAGCATTTT.

This clone has a single count. V is TRBV2 and J is TRBJ2-7; D is uncertain. This CDR3 comprises 13 residues. Trimming took 6 bases from V and 5 from J, leaving 14 bases between them. Per the germline V gene, CDR1 is SNHLY and CDR2 is FYNNEI. CDR3 sequence (DNA): TGTGCCAGCAGGCCCCCCTCTAAGGACGAGCAGTACTTC. Its translation is CASRPPSKDEQYF.